The 15 T cell receptor beta chains presented below share a single source sample, sequenced in a study of cytomegalovirus exposure and HLA in healthy donors. Primers: 60 Vbeta forward and 13 Jbeta reverse. Sequencing was performed with immunoSEQ multiplex PCR; in TCRdb, only in-frame clones are kept and a portion is missing. This table holds some 150,000 clones, less than 9.5% found once. Sequencing was performed on PBMCs. These receptors all stem from a male donor in good health and CMV-seronegative.

This clone was detected a few times. The gene calls are TRBV23-1 and TRBJ2-1; a weak D match, TRBD2 (5 bases). TRBV23-1 is placed among ORFs of uncertain function. The V gene lost 8 bases and the J gene lost 0 bases, with 8 bases spanning the gap. The CDR3 loop spans 13 amino acids. CDR3 sequence: CASPGNSYNEQFF. The CDR3 DNA is TGCGCCAGCCCGGGGAACTCCTACAATGAGCAGTTCTTC.

The V gene is TRBV6-5, the J gene TRBJ1-2, with 7 bases fitting TRBD1. Germline V gene lookup returns CDR1 MNHEY and CDR2 SVGAGI. The CDR3 spans 14 residues. V was pared by 5 bases and J by 2 bases, with 5 bases of the junction left unmatched. In DNA, the CDR3 is TGTGCCAGCAGTGCCGTGGGACAGAACTATGGCTACACCTTC. Protein: CASSAVGQNYGYTF.

This clone has more than one count but fewer than ten. The chain carries TRBV5-1 and TRBJ2-5; 7 bases match TRBD1. V lost 4 bases and J lost 2; bases outside the gene matches: 11. CDR1 SGHRS and CDR2 YFSETQ come from the germline V gene. The CDR3 runs 16 residues. The DNA for the CDR3 is TGCGCCAGCAGCAACCAAGGAGTGGGACAGCAAGAGACCCAGTACTTC. It codes for CASSNQGVGQQETQYF.

The chain combines TRBV7-9 with TRBJ2-5, with TRBD2 as a possible D gene (7 bases). V lost 4 bases and J lost 1, with 16 bases in between. Germline V gives CDR1 SEHNR, CDR2 FQNEAQ (reference sequence). The CDR3 has 16 amino acids. The CDR3 DNA reads TGTGCCAGCAGCTCATTGGGGGGGCGTCCCCAAGAGACCCAGTACTTC. Translating it yields CASSSLGGRPQETQYF.

The table lists this clone with a count of one. The V gene is TRBV19, the J gene TRBJ1-1, with D unresolved. Trimming pared 2 bases from V and 3 bases from J, leaving 16 bases between. Germline V gene lookup returns CDR1 LNHDA and CDR2 SQIVND (reference sequence). This CDR3 region has 16 residues. CDR3 residues: CASSIFGSRRDTEAFF. Written as DNA, the CDR3 is TGTGCCAGTAGTATATTCGGGTCCCGGAGGGACACTGAAGCTTTCTTT.

This clone was seen only a few times. CDR3 loop: CASSMQGYEQYF. The CDR3, as DNA: TGTGCCAGTAGTATGCAGGGCTACGAGCAGTACTTC. The chain combines TRBV19 with TRBJ2-7; TRBD1 might be the D (5 bases). Per germline, CDR1 LNHDA and CDR2 SQIVND (reference sequence). The V and J ends lost 3 bases and 3 bases respectively, with 6 bases between them. The length of the CDR3 is 12 residues.

The rearrangement uses TRBV4-3 and TRBJ1-2; 7 positions match TRBD1. The CDR3 totals 15 residues. Unmatched junction bases numbered 10, after V lost 4 bases and J lost 5 bases. Germline CDR1 reads LGHNA; CDR2 reads YSLEER. The CDR3 DNA sequence: TGCGCCAGCAGCCGAGACAGGGCTGGAATATATGGCTACACCTTC. It is translated as CASSRDRAGIYGYTF.

In its sample, this clone was seen a few times. The rearrangement uses TRBV6-1 and TRBJ1-2; 8 nucleotides match TRBD1. CDR1 is MNHNS and CDR2 is SASEGT in the germline V gene. V shed 1 base, J shed 4 bases, and the junction held 5 bases outside the gene matches. This CDR3 has 15 residues. The CDR3 DNA follows: TGTGCCAGCAGTGAAGGGGACAGGAGCATCTATGGCTACACCTTC. Translation: CASSEGDRSIYGYTF.

This clone was counted a few times. The chain has TRBV19 and TRBJ1-2; 7 bases agree with TRBD1. Germline V gives CDR1 LNHDA, CDR2 SQIVND (reference sequence). This CDR3 has 15 amino acids. Losses at the gene ends were 5 bases for V and 8 bases for J; bases not matched to a gene: 14. CDR3 loop: CASSPLPDRANGYTF. The CDR3 DNA is TGTGCCAGTAGTCCCCTCCCCGACAGGGCTAACGGCTACACCTTC.

This clone was picked up a small number of times. The DNA for the CDR3 is TGTGCCAGTAGTCCTTACGGACAGTTCAGGAGCTACACCTTC. Amino acids: CASSPYGQFRSYTF. V gene TRBV19 combines with J gene TRBJ1-2; perhaps TRBD1 as D (6 bases). The CDR3 has 14 amino acids. Germline V gene data show CDR1 as LNHDA and CDR2 as SQIVND (reference sequence). V was shortened by 5 bases and J by 9 bases, with 19 bases between the two germline ends.

This clone was seen more than once but under ten times. The genes are TRBV5-6 and TRBJ1-5, with D tentatively TRBD1 (5 bases). CDR3 length equals 14 residues. The ends were cut back, 0 bases at V and 4 bases at J, with 8 bases in the middle. From germline, CDR1 is SGHDT and CDR2 YYEEEE. The CDR3 DNA reads as TGTGCCAGCAGCTTGGACGGGGGAAATCAGCCCCAGCATTTT. This encodes CASSLDGGNQPQHF.

V and J are TRBV27 and TRBJ2-7, with D perhaps TRBD2 (6 bases). V was trimmed by 4 bases and J by 4 bases, leaving 11 bases between them. The germline CDR1 and CDR2 sequences are MNHEY and SMNVEV (reference sequence). The CDR3 has 13 residues. CDR3 region: CASSSQSGYEQYF. CDR3 sequence (DNA): TGTGCCAGCAGTTCCCAGAGCGGGTACGAGCAGTACTTC.

The rearrangement joins TRBV19 to TRBJ1-2; TRBD1 agrees at 10 bases. After removal of 3 bases from V and 7 bases from J, the junction contained 5 bases not matched to a gene. Germline V gene data show CDR1 as LNHDA and CDR2 as SQIVND (reference sequence). This CDR3 has 14 amino acids. The chain's CDR3 is CASSIRDRGFGYTF. The CDR3 DNA follows: TGTGCCAGTAGTATCCGGGACAGGGGTTTTGGCTACACCTTC. The entire variable domain, with the rest obtained from reference TRBV19 and TRBJ1-2, is as follows: DGGITQSPKYLFRKEGQNVTLSCEQNLNHDAMYWYRQDPGQGLRLIYYSQIVNDFQKGDIAEGYSVSREKKESFPLTVTSAQKNPTAFYLCASSIRDRGFGYTFGSGTRLTVV.

The chain combines TRBV29-1 with TRBJ2-6, with 10 bases aligning to TRBD1. CDR1 SQVTM and CDR2 ANQGSEA come from the germline V gene. J gave up 0 bases and V 4 bases, and 0 bases lay outside the gene matches. This CDR3 has 15 amino acids. In DNA form, the CDR3 reads TGCAGCGTTGGGACAGGGGGCTCTGGGGCCAACGTCCTGACTTTC. This translates into CSVGTGGSGANVLTF. Full variable domain (remainder filled in from reference TRBV29-1 and TRBJ2-6): SAVISQKPSRDICQRGTSLTIQCQVDSQVTMMFWYRQQPGQSLTLIATANQGSEATYESGFVIDKFPISRPNLTFSTLTVSNMSPEDSSIYLCSVGTGGSGANVLTFGAGSRLTVL.

This chain links TRBV28 with TRBJ1-3; D is ambiguous. V was shortened by 5 bases and J by 4 bases, with 18 bases between the two germline ends. Germline CDR1 MDHEN, CDR2 SYDVKM. The CDR3 contains 16 residues. Here the CDR3 DNA reads TGTGCCAGCAGTACCCTGACCCCGAGGAGGGGAAACACCATATATTTT. This encodes CASSTLTPRRGNTIYF. The full variable domain, its missing parts supplied by reference TRBV28 and TRBJ1-3, is DVKVTQSSRYLVKRTGEKVFLECVQDMDHENMFWYRQDPGLGLRLIYFSYDVKMKEKGDIPEGYSVSREKKERFSLILESASTNQTSMYLCASSTLTPRRGNTIYFGEGSWLTVV.